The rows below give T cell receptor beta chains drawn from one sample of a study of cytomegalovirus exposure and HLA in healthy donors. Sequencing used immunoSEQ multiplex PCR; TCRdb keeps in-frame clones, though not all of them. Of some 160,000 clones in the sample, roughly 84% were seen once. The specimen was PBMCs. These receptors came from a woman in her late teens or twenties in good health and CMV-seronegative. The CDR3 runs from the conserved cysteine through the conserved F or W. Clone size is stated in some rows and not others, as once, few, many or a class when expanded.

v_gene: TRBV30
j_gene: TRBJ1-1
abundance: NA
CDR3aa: CAWTIGVSMNTEAFF

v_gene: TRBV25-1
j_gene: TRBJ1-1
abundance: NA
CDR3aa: CASSEFGEAFF

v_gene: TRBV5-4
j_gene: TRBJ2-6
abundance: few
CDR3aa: CASSLGGPTRANVLTF

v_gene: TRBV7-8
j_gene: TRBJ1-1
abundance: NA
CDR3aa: CASSRGGGAMNTEAFF

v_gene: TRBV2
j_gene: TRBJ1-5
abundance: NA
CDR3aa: CASSERGREEQPQHF

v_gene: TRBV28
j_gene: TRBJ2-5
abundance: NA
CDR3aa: CASSLSPLDPGQKETQYF

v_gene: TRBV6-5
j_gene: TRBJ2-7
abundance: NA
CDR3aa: CASSYTGDRGEQYF

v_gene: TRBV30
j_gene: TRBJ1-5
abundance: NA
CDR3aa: CAWSASGVVGNQPQHF

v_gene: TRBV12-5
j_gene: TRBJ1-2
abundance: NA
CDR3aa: CASVPEENYNGYTF

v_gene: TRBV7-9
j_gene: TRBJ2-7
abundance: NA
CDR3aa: CASSPPTGERYEQYF

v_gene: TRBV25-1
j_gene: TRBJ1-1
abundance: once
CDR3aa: CASKGLDRTFNTEAFF

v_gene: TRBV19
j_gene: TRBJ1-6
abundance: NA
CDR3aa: CASSMGGTNSPLHF

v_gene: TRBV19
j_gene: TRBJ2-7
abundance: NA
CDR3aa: CASSTPGTGTYEQYF

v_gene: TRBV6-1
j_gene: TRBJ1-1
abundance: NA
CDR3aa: CASSEGGRTEAFF

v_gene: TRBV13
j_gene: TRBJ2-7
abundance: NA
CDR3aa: CASSLETEAGQYF

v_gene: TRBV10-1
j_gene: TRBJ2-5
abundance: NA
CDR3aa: CASSDGLAGVETQYF